The clone carrying this T cell receptor (beta chain) was seen many times. Its antigen is unknown. This sample stems from a study of CD8 T cells in ankylosing spondylitis. Study outcomes and limitations: CD8+ disease-linked clones were present at relatively low frequencies in blood. What seemed typical of ankylosing spondylitis blood was a TCR beta motif built from about eight highly homologous variants.

Using its own MiXCR run on the 5' RACE reads, TCRdb lists one record per CDR3 protein. The sample records more than 500,000 distinct CDR3 sequences, about 5.7% being singletons. The V segment lost 4 bases and the J segment 0 bases; nucleotides outside the gene matches: 3. Germline CDR1 SQVTM, CDR2 ANQGSEA. The CDR3 length is 14 residues. This clonotype was obtained from a male donor with ankylosing spondylitis. Sequencing used blood, either unsorted or a sorted T cell fraction (not recorded which). The chain recombines TRBV29-1 with TRBJ2-1, with 7 positions matching TRBD2. In DNA, the CDR3 is TGCAGCGTTGTTGGCGGGAGCTCCTACAATGAGCAGTTCTTC. Protein: CSVVGGSSYNEQFF.